One and the same sample provided the 32 T cell receptor beta chains below, sequenced in a study of blood T cell repertoires in COVID-19. The data were produced by immunoSEQ multiplex PCR, yet TCRdb's version contains in-frame clones alone and is incomplete. The repertoire holds about 88,000 clones, with about 87% as singletons. Specimen: peripheral blood. The receptors here all came from a man of 80 years or more with acute or convalescent COVID-19.

This clone was found once. CDR3 residues: CAWSISGGAGEQFF. The DNA of the CDR3 is TGTGCCTGGAGTATTTCGGGGGGAGCAGGGGAGCAGTTCTTC. The V gene is TRBV30, the J gene TRBJ2-1; 7 bases are a match to TRBD2. This CDR3 spans 14 amino acids. The germline CDR1 and CDR2 sequences are GTSNPN and SVGIG (reference sequence). The trim removed 2 bases at V and 10 bases at J, leaving 11 bases unmatched.

This clone was counted between two and nine times. The chain recombines TRBV18 with TRBJ2-1; D may be TRBD2 (6 bases). The germline V and J ends were trimmed by 5 bases and 3 bases, with 14 bases remaining between them. Germline V gene data show CDR1 as KGHSH and CDR2 as LQKENI. There are 15 residues in the CDR3. The CDR3 is CASSTLSAGYNEQFF. In DNA, the CDR3 is TGTGCCAGCTCAACACTCTCAGCGGGCTACAATGAGCAGTTCTTC.

The chain carries TRBV4-1 and TRBJ1-4; possible D gene TRBD1, 6 bases. Trimming pared 5 bases from V and 5 bases from J, leaving 12 bases between. Germline loops: CDR1 MGHRA, CDR2 YSYEKL. The CDR3 runs to 14 residues. The DNA of the CDR3 is TGCGCCAGCAGCGAGGACAGAACCAATGAAAAACTGTTTTTT. It yields the protein CASSEDRTNEKLFF.

The chain uses TRBV28 and TRBJ1-5; 9 bases are shared with TRBD1. V trimming: 7 bases; J trimming: 3 bases; junction bases outside the gene matches: 13. Per germline, CDR1 MDHEN and CDR2 SYDVKM. This CDR3 spans 17 amino acids. The chain's CDR3 is CASKYRGQNRHNQPQHF. Written as DNA, the CDR3 is TGTGCCAGCAAATACAGGGGGCAAAATCGACACAATCAGCCCCAGCATTTT.

The chain is built from TRBV7-2 and TRBJ1-3; D gene uncertain. In germline, CDR1 is SGHTA, CDR2 FQGNSA. The ends were cut back, 3 bases at V and 0 bases at J, with 15 bases in the middle. The CDR3 has 17 amino acids. The CDR3 protein is CASSFVKFRGSGNTIYF. The CDR3 DNA is TGTGCCAGCAGCTTTGTAAAATTTCGAGGCTCTGGAAACACCATATATTTT.

The V and J genes are TRBV5-6 and TRBJ2-7, with D possibly TRBD2 on 5 matching bases. CDR3 length: 17 residues. V lost 1 base, J lost 2 bases, and 19 bases lay in between. CDR1 and CDR2 from the germline V gene are SGHDT and YYEEEE. CDR3 nucleotides: TGTGCCAGCAGCTTGAAAAATCTACTAGAGCAGGCCTACGAGCAGTACTTC. Its protein is CASSLKNLLEQAYEQYF.

The chain couples TRBV2 to TRBJ2-7, with D tentatively TRBD1 (6 bases). Germline CDR1 SNHLY, CDR2 FYNNEI. The CDR3 extends over 14 amino acids. Trimming cost V 8 bases and J 0 bases, with 14 bases left between them. CDR3 amino acids: CASSRDTSSYEQYF. The CDR3 DNA follows: TGTGCCAGCTCCCGGGACACGAGCTCCTACGAGCAGTACTTC.

The chain's CDR3 is CASALAPPETQYF. The CDR3 bases are TGTGCCAGCGCTTTGGCCCCTCCAGAGACCCAGTACTTC. The chain combines TRBV5-4 with TRBJ2-5; D call uncertain. The V gene lost 7 bases and the J gene lost 4 bases, with 14 bases spanning the gap. The germline gives CDR1 SGHNT, CDR2 YYREEE (reference sequence). The CDR3 runs to 13 residues.

The chain is built from TRBV6-5 and TRBJ2-3; maybe TRBD1 (7 bases). V was trimmed by 6 bases and J by 3 bases, leaving 16 bases between them. Germline loops: CDR1 MNHEY, CDR2 SVGAGI. This CDR3 contains 15 residues. The CDR3 protein is CASRAGQGVTDTQYF. Here the CDR3 DNA reads TGTGCCAGCAGGGCGGGGCAGGGGGTAACAGATACGCAGTATTTT.

The CDR3: CASSASQGVPTPEQYF. CDR3 DNA sequence: TGTGCCAGCTCAGCATCTCAGGGGGTACCCACTCCCGAGCAGTACTTC. The chain recombines TRBV18 with TRBJ2-7; 7 nucleotides match TRBD1. The germline V gene has CDR1 KGHSH and CDR2 LQKENI. V lost 5 bases to trimming and J lost 6 bases; unmatched junction nucleotides: 16. The CDR3 contains 16 residues. Drawing the rest from reference TRBV18 and TRBJ2-7, the complete variable domain is NAGVMQNPRHLVRRRGQEARLRCSPMKGHSHVYWYRQLPEEGLKFMVYLQKENIIDESGMPKERFSAEFPKEGPSILRIQQVVRGDSAAYFCASSASQGVPTPEQYFGPGTRLTVT.

The chain has TRBV2 and TRBJ1-5; maybe TRBD1 (5 bases). Trimming pared 6 bases from V and 0 bases from J, leaving 12 bases between. Germline-derived CDR1 and CDR2 are SNHLY and FYNNEI. The CDR3 runs 15 residues. In DNA form, the CDR3 reads TGTGCCAGCAGGGACGGGGGTTATAGCAATCAGCCCCAGCATTTT. Protein sequence: CASRDGGYSNQPQHF.

The V call is TRBV6-5, the J call TRBJ2-3; maybe TRBD2 (6 bases). In germline, CDR1 is MNHEY, CDR2 SVGAGI. Trimming left V 5 bases short and J 0 bases short, with 9 bases between. This CDR3 is 14 amino acids long. CDR3 sequence (DNA): TGTGCCAGCAGTCGGGGGACTAGCACAGATACGCAGTATTTT. This encodes CASSRGTSTDTQYF.

This chain connects TRBV11-2 to TRBJ2-7; TRBD2 aligns across 7 bases. CDR3 length: 13 amino acids. Germline V gene sequence: CDR1 SGHAT, CDR2 FQNNGV. The V segment lost 4 bases and the J segment 5 bases; nucleotides outside the gene matches: 5. The CDR3 DNA sequence: TGTGCCAGCAGCTCCCAGCGGGGACACGAGCAGTACTTC. It is translated as CASSSQRGHEQYF.

The chain employs TRBV4-2 and TRBJ1-4, with 10 positions matching TRBD1. The germline CDR1 and CDR2 sequences are LGHNA and YNFKEQ. The CDR3 totals 18 residues. The V segment lost 0 bases and the J segment 5 bases; nucleotides outside the gene matches: 9. The CDR3: CASSQDAVRTGGNEKLFF. As DNA, the CDR3 is TGTGCCAGCAGCCAAGACGCCGTTAGGACAGGGGGGAATGAAAAACTGTTTTTT.

This clone was seen once. The chain employs TRBV7-7 and TRBJ2-7; 8 nucleotides agree with TRBD1. The trim removed 4 bases at V and 4 bases at J, leaving 9 bases unmatched. The germline V gene has CDR1 SSHAT and CDR2 FNYEAQ (reference sequence). The CDR3 is 15 residues long. Here the CDR3 reads CASSSGQGPGYEQYF. The CDR3 nucleotides are TGTGCCAGCAGCTCTGGACAGGGCCCCGGATACGAGCAGTACTTC.

This sequence joins TRBV6-1 and TRBJ1-2; D call uncertain. Looked up from germline, CDR1 is MNHNS and CDR2 is SASEGT. This CDR3 has 14 amino acids. Trimming took off 0 bases at V and 5 bases at J, with 10 bases between the two ends. In DNA, the CDR3 is TGTGCCAGCAGTGAAGCGCGGCGGGCGTATGGCTACACCTTC. Encoded protein: CASSEARRAYGYTF.

The gene calls are TRBV7-6 and TRBJ2-7; TRBD2 matches 8 bases. Per germline, CDR1 SGHVS and CDR2 FNYEAQ. With 0 bases clipped from V and 3 bases from J, the junction kept 7 bases outside the gene matches. This CDR3 is built from 16 residues. CDR3 amino acids: CASSLAGGAQGYEQYF. CDR3 DNA: TGTGCCAGCAGCTTAGCCGGGGGGGCGCAGGGCTACGAGCAGTACTTC.

The genes are TRBV2 and TRBJ1-1, with TRBD1 as a possible D gene (5 bases). This CDR3 is built from 14 residues. Trimming stripped 8 bases from V and 0 bases from J, with 13 bases between. CDR1 is SNHLY and CDR2 is FYNNEI in the germline V gene. The CDR3 sequence: CASVERQLNTEAFF. CDR3 DNA sequence: TGTGCCAGCGTCGAGAGACAGCTGAACACTGAAGCTTTCTTT. Looking up the rest from reference TRBV2 and TRBJ1-1 gives the full variable domain: EPEVTQTPSHQVTQMGQEVILRCVPISNHLYFYWYRQILGQKVEFLVSFYNNEISEKSEIFDDQFSVERPDGSNFTLKIRSTKLEDSAMYFCASVERQLNTEAFFGQGTRLTVV.

The chain has TRBV5-1 and TRBJ1-5; D might be TRBD1 (6 bases). Looked up from germline, CDR1 is SGHRS and CDR2 is YFSETQ. This CDR3 region has 16 residues. V was pared by 0 bases and J by 0 bases, with 10 bases between. CDR3 bases: TGCGCCAGCAGCTTGGAAGGGGGTAGTAGCAATCAGCCCCAGCATTTT. Translating gives CASSLEGGSSNQPQHF. Full variable domain (rest looked up from reference TRBV5-1 and TRBJ1-5): KAGVTQTPRYLIKTRGQQVTLSCSPISGHRSVSWYQQTPGQGLQFLFEYFSETQRNKGNFPGRFSGRQFSNSRSEMNVSTLELGDSALYLCASSLEGGSSNQPQHFGDGTRLSIL.

The gene calls are TRBV18 and TRBJ2-7, with 7 bases fitting TRBD1. V gave up 2 bases and J gave up 0 bases; unmatched junction bases: 7. The CDR3 is made up of 16 amino acids. In germline, CDR1 is KGHSH, CDR2 LQKENI. CDR3 DNA: TGTGCCAGCTCACCAGTGACAGGGATGAGCTCCTACGAGCAGTACTTC. It specifies CASSPVTGMSSYEQYF.

The chain couples TRBV15 to TRBJ1-4, with 8 bases matching TRBD1. The CDR3 loop spans 15 amino acids. Trimming took 1 base from V and 7 from J; bases not matched to a gene: 5. Germline CDR1 and CDR2: LNHNV and YYDKDF (reference sequence). The CDR3 DNA is TGTGCCACCAGCAGAGCATTCGGGACAGGTGAAAAACTGTTTTTT. Translating it yields CATSRAFGTGEKLFF.

The J gene is TRBJ2-2, the V gene TRBV24-1; no definite D call. This CDR3 is 17 amino acids long. The V and J ends lost 1 base and 2 bases respectively, with 13 bases between them. Germline V gene lookup returns CDR1 KGHDR and CDR2 SFDVKD. The CDR3, as DNA: TGTGCCACCAGTGATTTAACCCTCACTACCAACACCGGGGAGCTGTTTTTT. Its translation is CATSDLTLTTNTGELFF.

This clone was seen only a few times. The rearrangement joins TRBV6-4 to TRBJ1-4; TRBD1 might be the D (6 bases). CDR1 and CDR2 (germline): MRHNA, SNTAGT. The ends were cut back, 3 bases at V and 1 base at J, with 9 bases in the middle. This CDR3 is built from 15 residues. This CDR3 is CASSEQGRTNEKLFF. The CDR3 bases are TGTGCCAGCAGTGAACAGGGAAGAACTAATGAAAAACTGTTTTTT.

The J gene is TRBJ2-7, the V gene TRBV7-8, with TRBD1 identical over 7 bases. The CDR3 loop spans 13 amino acids. The junction had 3 bases not matched to a gene; V was cut back by 7 bases and J by 0 bases. CDR1 is SGHVS, CDR2 FQNEAQ, per germline. The CDR3 loop reads CASNGDSSYEQYF. The CDR3 nucleotides are TGTGCCAGCAACGGGGACAGCTCCTACGAGCAGTACTTC.

The chain has TRBV7-2 and TRBJ2-3; maybe TRBD2 (5 bases). This CDR3 spans 13 amino acids. Germline V gives CDR1 SGHTA, CDR2 FQGNSA. V was shortened by 3 bases and J by 1 base, with 5 bases between the two germline ends. The CDR3 nucleotides read TGTGCCAGCAGCTTTAGCGGCACAGATACGCAGTATTTT. This gives the protein CASSFSGTDTQYF.

The chain links TRBV5-6 to TRBJ1-5, with TRBD1 identical over 7 bases. CDR3 length: 15 residues. CDR1 and CDR2 (germline): SGHDT, YYEEEE. Germline trimming cut 0 bases from V and 2 bases from J; bases unmatched to any gene: 2. The CDR3 sequence: CASSLEGTGNQPQHF. The CDR3 nucleotides read TGTGCCAGCAGCTTGGAGGGGACAGGCAATCAGCCCCAGCATTTT.

The chain combines TRBV19 with TRBJ1-4; weak D call: TRBD1 (5 bases). V gave up 6 bases and J gave up 5 bases, with 16 bases separating them. This CDR3 spans 15 amino acids. CDR1 LNHDA and CDR2 SQIVND come from the germline V gene (reference sequence). The CDR3 loop reads CASRRNAGPNEKLFF. DNA of the CDR3: TGTGCCAGTAGAAGAAACGCGGGACCAAATGAAAAACTGTTTTTT.

This chain joins TRBV28 and TRBJ1-6, with 7 bases lining up with TRBD1. The CDR3 runs to 13 residues. The J segment lost 14 bases and the V segment lost 9 bases, leaving 13 bases of the junction unmatched. The germline gives CDR1 MDHEN, CDR2 SYDVKM. The CDR3 coding sequence is TGTGCCAGTTTACCGGGACAGTCGGTTTCCCTCCACTTT. Protein sequence: CASLPGQSVSLHF.

V is TRBV4-2 and J is TRBJ1-3, with 7 nucleotides matching TRBD1. Germline CDR1 LGHNA, CDR2 YNFKEQ. This CDR3 contains 16 residues. V dropped 0 bases and J dropped 2; count of bases not matched to a gene: 4. CDR3 bases: TGTGCCAGCAGCCAAGATCTCGGGACAGCTGGAAACACCATATATTTT. It yields the protein CASSQDLGTAGNTIYF.

V gene TRBV20-1 combines with J gene TRBJ2-1, with 8 positions matching TRBD2. The CDR3 has 15 residues. Germline V gene data show CDR1 as DFQATT and CDR2 as SNEGSKA (reference sequence). Germline trimming cut 3 bases from V and 7 bases from J; bases unmatched to any gene: 11. The CDR3, as DNA: TGCAGTGCTAGTGAACCAGCGGGAGTCTGGAATGAGCAGTTCTTC. Translation: CSASEPAGVWNEQFF.

The gene calls are TRBV7-2 and TRBJ2-7; 7 positions match TRBD2. V dropped 1 base and J dropped 2; count of bases not matched to a gene: 5. This CDR3 comprises 15 residues. The germline V gene encodes CDR1 SGHTA and CDR2 FQGNSA. The CDR3 nucleotides are TGTGCCAGCAGCTTAGGGACTAGTTCCCCCTACGAGCAGTACTTC. Translated, it gives CASSLGTSSPYEQYF.

The chain has TRBV11-1 and TRBJ2-7; a weak D match, TRBD2 (6 bases). Germline CDR1 reads SGHAT; CDR2 reads FQDESV (reference sequence). V lost 2 bases to trimming and J lost 3 bases, with 8 bases between them. This CDR3 region has 13 residues. The CDR3 sequence is CASSLFGGYEQYF. The DNA for the CDR3 is TGTGCCAGCAGCTTATTCGGGGGCTACGAGCAGTACTTC.